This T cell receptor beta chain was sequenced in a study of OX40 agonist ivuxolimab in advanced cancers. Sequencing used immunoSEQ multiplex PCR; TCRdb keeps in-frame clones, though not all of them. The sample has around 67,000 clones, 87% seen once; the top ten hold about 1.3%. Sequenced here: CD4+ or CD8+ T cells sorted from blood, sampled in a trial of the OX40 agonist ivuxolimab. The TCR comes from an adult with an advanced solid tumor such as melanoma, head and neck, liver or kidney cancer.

DNA for the CDR3: TGTGCCAGCAGCGACCACGGGACAGGGACGAACACCGGGGAGCTGTTTTTT. As protein: CASSDHGTGTNTGELFF. V gene TRBV11-2 combines with J gene TRBJ2-2, with 9 positions matching TRBD1. CDR3 size: 17 residues. Per germline, CDR1 SGHAT and CDR2 FQNNGV. V shed 5 bases, J shed 0 bases, and the junction held 7 bases outside the gene matches.